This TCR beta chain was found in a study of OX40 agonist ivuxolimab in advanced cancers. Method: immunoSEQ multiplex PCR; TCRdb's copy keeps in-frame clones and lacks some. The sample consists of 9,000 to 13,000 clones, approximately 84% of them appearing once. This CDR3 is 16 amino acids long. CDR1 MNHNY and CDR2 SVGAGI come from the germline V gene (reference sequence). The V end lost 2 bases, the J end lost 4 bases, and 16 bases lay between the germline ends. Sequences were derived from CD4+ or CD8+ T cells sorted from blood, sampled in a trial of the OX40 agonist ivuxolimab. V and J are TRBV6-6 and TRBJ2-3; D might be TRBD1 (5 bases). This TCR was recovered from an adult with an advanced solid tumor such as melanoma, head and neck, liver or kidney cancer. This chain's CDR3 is CASSYGGQGISDTQYF. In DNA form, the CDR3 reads TGTGCCAGCAGTTACGGTGGGCAGGGTATTTCAGATACGCAGTATTTT.